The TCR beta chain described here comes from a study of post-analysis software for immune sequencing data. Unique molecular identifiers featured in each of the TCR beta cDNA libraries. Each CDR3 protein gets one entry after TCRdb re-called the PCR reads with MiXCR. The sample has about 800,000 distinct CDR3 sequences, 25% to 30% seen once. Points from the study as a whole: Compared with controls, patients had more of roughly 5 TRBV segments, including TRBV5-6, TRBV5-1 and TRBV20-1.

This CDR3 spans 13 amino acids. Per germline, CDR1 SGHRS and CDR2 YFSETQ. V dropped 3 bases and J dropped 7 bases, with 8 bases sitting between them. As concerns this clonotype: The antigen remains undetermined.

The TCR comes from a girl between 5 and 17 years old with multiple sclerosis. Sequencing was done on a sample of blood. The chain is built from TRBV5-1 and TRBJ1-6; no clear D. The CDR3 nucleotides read TGCGCCAGCAGCTGGGAGGCGAATTCACCCCTCCACTTT. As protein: CASSWEANSPLHF.